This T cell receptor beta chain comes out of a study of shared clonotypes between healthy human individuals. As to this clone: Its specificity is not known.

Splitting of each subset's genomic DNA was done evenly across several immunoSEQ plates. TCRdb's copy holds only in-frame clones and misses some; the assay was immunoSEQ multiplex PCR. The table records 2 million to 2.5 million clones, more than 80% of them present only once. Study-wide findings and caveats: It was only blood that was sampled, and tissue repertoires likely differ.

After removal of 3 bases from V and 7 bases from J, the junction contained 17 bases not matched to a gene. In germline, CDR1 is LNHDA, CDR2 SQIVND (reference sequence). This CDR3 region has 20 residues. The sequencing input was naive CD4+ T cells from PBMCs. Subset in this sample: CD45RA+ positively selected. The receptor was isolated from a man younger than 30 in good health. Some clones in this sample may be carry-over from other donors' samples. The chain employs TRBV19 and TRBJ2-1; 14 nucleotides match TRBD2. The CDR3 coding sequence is TGTGCCAGTAGTATCCCGCGGGACCCGGGACTAGCGGGAGACGTGAATGAGCAGTTCTTC. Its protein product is CASSIPRDPGLAGDVNEQFF.